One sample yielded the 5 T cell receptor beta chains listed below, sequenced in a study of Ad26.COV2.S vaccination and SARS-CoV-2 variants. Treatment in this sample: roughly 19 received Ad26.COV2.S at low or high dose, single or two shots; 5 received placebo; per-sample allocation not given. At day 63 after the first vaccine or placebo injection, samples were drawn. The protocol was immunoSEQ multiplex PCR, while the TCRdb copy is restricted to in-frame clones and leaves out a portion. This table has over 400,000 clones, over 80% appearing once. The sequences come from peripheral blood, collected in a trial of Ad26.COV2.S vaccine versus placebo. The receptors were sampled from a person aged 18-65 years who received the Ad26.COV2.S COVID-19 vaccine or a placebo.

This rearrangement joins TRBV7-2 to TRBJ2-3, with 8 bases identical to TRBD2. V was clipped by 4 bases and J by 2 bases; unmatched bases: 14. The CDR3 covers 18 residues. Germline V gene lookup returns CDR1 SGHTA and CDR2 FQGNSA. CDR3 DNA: TGTGCCAGCAGCTATGTGCGGGGGGCCAAAATTTACACAGATACGCAGTATTTT. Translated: CASSYVRGAKIYTDTQYF.

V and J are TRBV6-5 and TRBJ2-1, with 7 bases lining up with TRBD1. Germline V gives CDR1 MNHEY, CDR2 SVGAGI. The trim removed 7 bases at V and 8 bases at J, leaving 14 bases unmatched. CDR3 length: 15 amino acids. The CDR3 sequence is CASKSPLEGAHEQFF. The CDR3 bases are TGTGCCAGCAAATCACCCCTTGAGGGGGCACATGAGCAGTTCTTC.

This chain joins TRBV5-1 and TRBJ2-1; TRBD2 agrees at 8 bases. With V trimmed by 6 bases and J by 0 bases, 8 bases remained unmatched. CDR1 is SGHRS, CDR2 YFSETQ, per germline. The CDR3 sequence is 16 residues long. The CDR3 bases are TGCGCCAGCACCACCGTAGCGGGGAGCTCCTACAATGAGCAGTTCTTC. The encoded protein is CASTTVAGSSYNEQFF.

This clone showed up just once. CDR3 sequence: CASSSGLAGRNEQFF. The DNA for the CDR3 is TGTGCCAGCAGCTCGGGACTAGCGGGGCGGAATGAGCAGTTCTTC. The chain uses TRBV11-2 and TRBJ2-1; 13 bases are a match to TRBD2. Germline lookup yields CDR1 SGHAT and CDR2 FQNNGV. The CDR3 spans 15 residues. The V and J ends lost 4 bases and 7 bases, in that order; junction bases with no gene match: 4.

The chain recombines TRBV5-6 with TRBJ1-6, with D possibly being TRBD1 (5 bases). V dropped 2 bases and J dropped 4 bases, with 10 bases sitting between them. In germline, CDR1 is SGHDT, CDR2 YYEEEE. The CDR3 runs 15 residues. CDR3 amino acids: CASSFRQRYNSPLHF. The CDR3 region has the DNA TGTGCCAGCAGCTTCCGACAGAGATATAATTCACCCCTCCACTTT. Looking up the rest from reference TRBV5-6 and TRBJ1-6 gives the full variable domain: DAGVTQSPTHLIKTRGQQVTLRCSPKSGHDTVSWYQQALGQGPQFIFQYYEEEERQRGNFPDRFSGHQFPNYSSELNVNALLLGDSALYLCASSFRQRYNSPLHFGNGTRLTVT.